These 3 T cell receptor beta chains originate from one sample sequenced in a study of T cell responses to AZD1222 COVID-19 vaccine. Libraries were prepared by immunoSEQ multiplex PCR; TCRdb keeps only in-frame clonotypes and omits some of them. The table includes about 140,000 clones, 85% to 95% detected once. Source: peripheral blood, taken 28 days after the second AZD1222 dose. The receptors stem from an adult who received the AZD1222 COVID-19 vaccine.

The chain couples TRBV7-9 to TRBJ2-7; TRBD1 matches 9 bases. The CDR3 totals 13 residues. Trimming cost V 5 bases and J 7 bases; bases outside gene matches: 6. CDR1 SEHNR and CDR2 FQNEAQ come from the germline V gene (reference sequence). The CDR3, as DNA: TGTGCCAGCAGCACGGGACAGGGCTTTGAGCAGTACTTC. Encoded protein: CASSTGQGFEQYF.

The chain is built from TRBV11-3 and TRBJ2-6; unclear D gene. Germline values: CDR1 SGHNT, CDR2 YENEEA. There are 15 residues in the CDR3. V gave up 5 bases and J gave up 0 bases, with 8 bases separating them. Here the CDR3 DNA reads TGTGCCAGCAGCGAGGAGAGCTCTGGGGCCAACGTCCTGACTTTC. This translates into CASSEESSGANVLTF.

V gene TRBV2 combines with J gene TRBJ1-5; no clear D. Looked up from germline, CDR1 is SNHLY and CDR2 is FYNNEI. With 4 bases removed from V and 3 bases from J, the gap between germline ends came to 13 bases. CDR3 size: 15 residues. The CDR3 sequence: CASSVEGTDNQPQHF. In DNA form, the CDR3 reads TGTGCCAGCAGTGTAGAGGGTACGGACAATCAGCCCCAGCATTTT.